These 29 T cell receptor beta chains share one sample of origin, sequenced in a study of human T cells and chemical hapten exposure. Total RNA extraction was carried out from unfractionated whole blood. From the 5' RACE reads, TCRdb called clonotypes with MiXCR, one entry per CDR3 protein. The repertoire holds 110,000 to 150,000 distinct CDR3 sequences, with around 4% as singletons. The receptors were gathered from a female donor in good health.

This clonotype was found many times. The rearrangement joins TRBV20-1 to TRBJ2-7; D not resolved. CDR1 and CDR2 (germline): DFQATT, SNEGSKA (reference sequence). This CDR3 contains 11 residues. V was trimmed by 0 bases and J by 3 bases, leaving 3 bases between them. The CDR3 bases are TGCAGTGCTAGAGAGGACTACGAGCAGTACTTC. The encoded protein is CSAREDYEQYF.

The chain links TRBV6-5 to TRBJ2-7, with a weak D call TRBD1 (6 bases). The V end lost 6 bases, the J end lost 1 base, and 10 bases lay between the germline ends. There are 13 residues in the CDR3. In germline, CDR1 is MNHEY, CDR2 SVGAGI. As DNA, the CDR3 is TGTGCCAGCAGGCGGACAGTATCCTACGAGCAGTACTTC. This gives the protein CASRRTVSYEQYF.

The chain carries TRBV6-5 and TRBJ2-7; 11 nucleotides align to TRBD2. V was clipped by 6 bases and J by 2 bases; unmatched bases: 9. The CDR3 sequence is 16 residues long. Germline CDR1 reads MNHEY; CDR2 reads SVGAGI. The DNA of the CDR3 is TGTGCCAGCAGCCTACCCCGACTAGCGGGGACCTACGAGCAGTACTTC. The encoded protein is CASSLPRLAGTYEQYF.

This clonotype was observed at least ten times. The V call is TRBV5-1, the J call TRBJ1-5, with D tentatively TRBD1 (6 bases). V lost 4 bases and J lost 0, with 11 bases in between. CDR3 length: 15 amino acids. CDR1 is SGHRS, CDR2 YFSETQ, per germline. The CDR3 sequence is CASSADSYSNQPQHF. The DNA for the CDR3 is TGCGCCAGCAGCGCGGACAGTTATAGCAATCAGCCCCAGCATTTT.

This clonotype was seen repeatedly, ten times or more. The chain is built from TRBV3-1 and TRBJ2-7; weak D call: TRBD1 (6 bases). V lost 0 bases to trimming and J lost 6 bases, with 12 bases between them. The germline V gene has CDR1 LGHDT and CDR2 YNNKEL (reference sequence). The CDR3 has 14 residues. DNA for the CDR3: TGTGCCAGCAGCCAAGATGCGACAGGCCGCGAGCAGTACTTC. Encoded protein: CASSQDATGREQYF.

The J gene is TRBJ1-2, the V gene TRBV6-2 or TRBV6-3, with unresolved D. Germline values: CDR1 MNHEY, CDR2 SVGEGT. V dropped 2 bases and J dropped 1 base, with 14 bases sitting between them. This CDR3 is built from 16 residues. CDR3 bases: TGTGCCAGCAGTTACCCCGCCCTGACGGATAACTATGGCTACACCTTC. It specifies CASSYPALTDNYGYTF.

The table lists this clonotype with many counts. The V gene is TRBV7-6, the J gene TRBJ2-3; TRBD2 aligns across 14 bases. This CDR3 region has 19 residues. J lost 0 bases, V lost 8 bases, and 13 bases had no gene match. Germline CDR1 SGHVS, CDR2 FNYEAQ. The CDR3 region is CASGSTETSGGASTDTQYF. The CDR3 DNA reads TGTGCCAGCGGTAGTACCGAGACTAGCGGGGGGGCTAGCACAGATACGCAGTATTTT. The variable domain in full, with the rest retrieved from reference TRBV7-6 and TRBJ2-3, is GAGVSQSPRYKVTKRGQDVALRCDPISGHVSLYWYRQALGQGPEFLTYFNYEAQQDKSGLPNDRFSAERPEGSISTLTIQRTEQRDSAMYRCASGSTETSGGASTDTQYFGPGTRLTVL.

The V call is TRBV10-3, the J call TRBJ2-2, with 7 bases matching TRBD1. Germline trimming cut 6 bases from V and 0 bases from J; bases unmatched to any gene: 10. Per germline, CDR1 ENHRY and CDR2 SYGVKD. There are 17 residues in the CDR3. The CDR3 DNA reads TGTGCCATCAGAGGCAGGGGGTCCAACCCGAACACCGGGGAGCTGTTTTTT. As protein: CAIRGRGSNPNTGELFF.

This clonotype was seen ten or more times. The chain couples TRBV5-1 to TRBJ1-1, with D possibly TRBD1 on 5 matching bases. Germline lookup yields CDR1 SGHRS and CDR2 YFSETQ. This CDR3 region has 14 residues. The V gene lost 4 bases and the J gene lost 6 bases, with 16 bases spanning the gap. CDR3 nucleotide sequence: TGCGCCAGCAGCCTCACGCAGGGTACGGCTGAAGCTTTCTTT. Translated, it gives CASSLTQGTAEAFF.

Many counts were recorded for this clonotype. The chain joins TRBV30 to TRBJ1-1; D not certain. The CDR3 consists of 12 residues. Trimming pared 5 bases from V and 6 bases from J, leaving 13 bases between. Germline CDR1 GTSNPN, CDR2 SVGIG (reference sequence). CDR3 nucleotides: TGTGCCTGGTCCCGATTGACCTCTGAAGCTTTCTTT. Its protein product is CAWSRLTSEAFF. Using reference TRBV30 and TRBJ1-1 for the parts outside the CDR3, the full variable domain is SQTIHQWPATLVQPVGSPLSLECTVEGTSNPNLYWYRQAAGRGLQLLFYSVGIGQISSEVPQNLSASRPQDRQFILSSKKLLLSDSGFYLCAWSRLTSEAFFGQGTRLTVV.

To note about this clonotype: A much larger clone sits a single nucleotide away, making a read error possible. The genes are TRBV20-1 and TRBJ2-4, with 9 positions matching TRBD2. J gave up 0 bases and V 2 bases, and 11 bases lay outside the gene matches. Germline assignment: CDR1 DFQATT and CDR2 SNEGSKA (reference sequence). This CDR3 spans 18 amino acids. CDR3 nucleotide sequence: TGCAGTGCTAGAAAGTCACTAGCGGGCGACCGAGCCAAAAACATTCAGTACTTC. This gives the protein CSARKSLAGDRAKNIQYF.

This clonotype appeared many times. The rearrangement uses TRBV27 and TRBJ2-1; no clear D. The CDR3 covers 15 residues. Germline-derived CDR1 and CDR2 are MNHEY and SMNVEV (reference sequence). The V gene lost 6 bases and the J gene lost 4 bases, with 16 bases spanning the gap. The CDR3 DNA follows: TGTGCCAGCAGCTTCCAGGACGGACCGTACAATGAGCAGTTCTTC. This encodes CASSFQDGPYNEQFF.

This clonotype was observed at least ten times. The gene calls are TRBV14 and TRBJ1-1; no definite D call. V was shortened by 1 base and J by 7 bases, with 10 bases between the two germline ends. CDR3 length equals 13 residues. The germline V gene has CDR1 SGHDN and CDR2 FVKESK. CDR3 DNA sequence: TGTGCCAGCAGCCAAGTTCCGAGATATGAAGCTTTCTTT. It translates to CASSQVPRYEAFF.

This clonotype was recorded many times. This rearrangement joins TRBV25-1 to TRBJ2-6; 9 bases align to TRBD1. Germline V gene lookup returns CDR1 MGHDK and CDR2 SYGVNS. Losses at the gene ends were 6 bases for V and 2 bases for J; bases not matched to a gene: 5. This CDR3 is 16 amino acids long. As DNA, the CDR3 is TGTGCCAGCAGCCACAGGGGGCTCACTGGGGCCAACGTCCTGACTTTC. Translated, it gives CASSHRGLTGANVLTF. Using reference TRBV25-1 and TRBJ2-6 for the parts outside the CDR3, the full variable domain is EADIYQTPRYLVIGTGKKITLECSQTMGHDKMYWYQQDPGMELHLIHYSYGVNSTEKGDLSSESTVSRIRTEHFPLTLESARPSHTSQYLCASSHRGLTGANVLTFGAGSRLTVL.

This clonotype showed up many times. The rearrangement links TRBV10-3 to TRBJ1-2; no definite D call. The length of the CDR3 is 16 residues. Germline-derived CDR1 and CDR2 are ENHRY and SYGVKD. The ends were cut back, 2 bases at V and 0 bases at J, with 13 bases in the middle. CDR3 DNA sequence: TGTGCCATCAGTGAGACGGCCCAGGATTCTAACTATGGCTACACCTTC. Translating it yields CAISETAQDSNYGYTF.

This clonotype was observed many times. The gene calls are TRBV7-2 and TRBJ2-3, with 15 bases that match TRBD2. The trim removed 6 bases at V and 3 bases at J, leaving 13 bases unmatched. Germline V gene lookup returns CDR1 SGHTA and CDR2 FQGNSA. The CDR3 has 19 residues. In DNA form, the CDR3 reads TGTGCCAGCAGACAAGCGACGGGACTAGCGGGGGGAGTAACAGATACGCAGTATTTT. Translated: CASRQATGLAGGVTDTQYF.

The sample holds many counts of this clonotype. This chain uses TRBV14 with TRBJ2-1, with TRBD2 matching 13 bases. CDR3 size: 18 residues. Germline V gene lookup returns CDR1 SGHDN and CDR2 FVKESK. Losses at the gene ends were 4 bases for V and 8 bases for J; bases not matched to a gene: 14. CDR3 amino acids: CASSPGTSGARTWDEQFF. In DNA, the CDR3 is TGTGCCAGCAGCCCCGGGACTAGCGGGGCCCGCACATGGGATGAGCAGTTCTTC. Using reference TRBV14 and TRBJ2-1 for the parts outside the CDR3, the full variable domain is EAGVTQFPSHSVIEKGQTVTLRCDPISGHDNLYWYRRVMGKEIKFLLHFVKESKQDESGMPNNRFLAERTGGTYSTLKVQPAELEDSGVYFCASSPGTSGARTWDEQFFGPGTRLTVL.

This clonotype was seen ten or more times. The chain is built from TRBV20-1 and TRBJ1-6, with unresolved D. CDR1 and CDR2 from the germline V gene are DFQATT and SNEGSKA (reference sequence). The CDR3 runs 16 residues. Trimming removed 6 bases from V and 6 bases from J, with 21 bases in between. The CDR3 nucleotides are TGCAGTGCCCCAAACGATCGAGACGGAGCTAATTCACCCCTCCACTTT. This codes for CSAPNDRDGANSPLHF.

This clonotype was seen more than once but under ten times. J is TRBJ2-1 and V is TRBV6-5, with TRBD1 matching over 7 bases. The length of the CDR3 is 13 residues. The trim removed 6 bases at V and 8 bases at J, leaving 7 bases unmatched. Germline CDR1 is MNHEY and CDR2 is SVGAGI. This CDR3 is CASSPQTGDEQFF. In nucleotides, the CDR3 is TGTGCCAGCAGCCCTCAAACAGGGGATGAGCAGTTCTTC.

This clonotype has a count of ten or more. The chain couples TRBV7-2 to TRBJ2-7; 9 positions match TRBD1. Germline CDR1 and CDR2: SGHTA and FQGNSA. V gave up 2 bases and J gave up 1 base; unmatched junction bases: 6. The CDR3 sequence is 16 residues long. The CDR3 nucleotides are TGTGCCAGCAGCTTATTCTCGGGACAGGGTTCCTACGAGCAGTACTTC. Its protein is CASSLFSGQGSYEQYF.

This clonotype was recorded many times. The chain is built from TRBV3-1 and TRBJ1-2, with 7 bases identical to TRBD1. J was trimmed by 3 bases and V by 1 base; bases with no gene match: 8. CDR3 length equals 16 residues. Germline-derived CDR1 and CDR2 are LGHDT and YNNKEL (reference sequence). CDR3 DNA sequence: TGTGCCAGCAGCCAAGCCGCAAGGGGGCCAGACTATGGCTACACCTTC. Amino acids: CASSQAARGPDYGYTF.

This clonotype was counted at least ten times. The gene calls are TRBV7-3 and TRBJ1-1; D uncertain. V was trimmed by 4 bases and J by 1 base, leaving 22 bases between them. The CDR3 has 18 amino acids. Germline assignment: CDR1 SGHTA and CDR2 FQGTGA. The CDR3 region is CASSSQSMTYTRNTEAFF. The DNA of the CDR3 is TGTGCCAGCAGCTCCCAATCGATGACGTACACGAGGAACACTGAAGCTTTCTTT.

This clonotype was seen at least ten times. V and J are TRBV15 and TRBJ1-1; D might be TRBD1 (6 bases). V was shortened by 4 bases and J by 1 base, with 10 bases between the two germline ends. Germline values: CDR1 LNHNV, CDR2 YYDKDF (reference sequence). This CDR3 region has 14 residues. The CDR3, as DNA: TGTGCCACCAGCAATTTACAGGGGAACACTGAAGCTTTCTTT. Translation: CATSNLQGNTEAFF.

The table lists this clonotype with many counts. V is TRBV6-1 and J is TRBJ1-5, with D unresolved. CDR1 is MNHNS, CDR2 SASEGT, per germline. The CDR3 spans 14 residues. V was clipped by 0 bases and J by 0 bases, with 3 bases between them. CDR3: CASSEAISNQPQHF. The CDR3 bases are TGTGCCAGCAGTGAAGCGATTAGCAATCAGCCCCAGCATTTT.

This clonotype was found many times. V gene TRBV12-3 or TRBV12-4 combines with J gene TRBJ1-5; tentatively, D is TRBD1 (5 bases). The CDR3 consists of 14 residues. V lost 3 bases to trimming and J lost 3 bases, with 9 bases between them. CDR3 sequence: CASSFEGINQPQHF. DNA for the CDR3: TGTGCCAGCAGTTTTGAGGGGATCAATCAGCCCCAGCATTTT.

The CDR3 protein is CATRQGASLDANTGELFF. For the CDR3, the DNA is TGTGCCACCAGGCAGGGGGCTAGCTTGGATGCGAACACCGGGGAGCTGTTTTTT. The chain uses TRBV24-1 and TRBJ2-2; 8 nucleotides agree with TRBD1. The V and J ends lost 7 bases and 0 bases, in that order; junction bases with no gene match: 12. Germline V gene sequence: CDR1 KGHDR, CDR2 SFDVKD. This CDR3 has 18 residues.

This clonotype was seen a few times. The chain uses TRBV9 and TRBJ2-1, with 15 bases fitting TRBD2. The germline V gene has CDR1 SGDLS and CDR2 YYNGEE. V was pared by 2 bases and J by 4 bases, with 4 bases of the junction left unmatched. CDR3 size: 17 residues. The CDR3 spells CASSVSGLAGGYNEQFF. The CDR3 nucleotides read TGTGCCAGCAGCGTGTCAGGACTAGCGGGGGGGTACAATGAGCAGTTCTTC.

This clonotype was found many times. V gene TRBV7-9 combines with J gene TRBJ2-7; 7 bases are shared with TRBD1. V lost 6 bases, J lost 2 bases, and 7 bases stayed unmatched. In germline, CDR1 is SEHNR, CDR2 FQNEAQ (reference sequence). The CDR3 consists of 14 residues. This CDR3 is CASSPDRAPYEQYF. DNA of the CDR3: TGTGCCAGCAGTCCCGACAGGGCCCCCTACGAGCAGTACTTC.

This clonotype came up a few times. The V call is TRBV11-2, the J call TRBJ1-2, with D tentatively TRBD1 (5 bases). In germline, CDR1 is SGHAT, CDR2 FQNNGV. V was shortened by 1 base and J by 4 bases, with 22 bases between the two germline ends. The CDR3 is made up of 18 amino acids. CDR3 region: CASSLVGQGHLPGYGYTF. CDR3 coding DNA: TGTGCCAGCAGCTTAGTTGGGCAGGGCCACCTCCCTGGCTATGGCTACACCTTC.